This T cell receptor (beta chain) comes out of a study of OX40 agonist ivuxolimab in advanced cancers. Study summary: Each patient was given ivuxolimab into a vein every 2 weeks, at 0.01 to 10 mg/kg.

This clone showed up just once. The length of the CDR3 is 11 residues. Germline V gene data show CDR1 as GTSNPN and CDR2 as SVGIG (reference sequence). V lost 2 bases and J lost 4, with 5 bases in between. Only in-frame clones appear in the TCRdb table, and some are missing; sequencing was by immunoSEQ multiplex PCR. The repertoire consists of about 34,000 clones, with 92% occurring once and the leading ten covering roughly 4.2%. The receptor's source is an adult with an advanced solid tumor such as melanoma, head and neck, liver or kidney cancer. The chain joins TRBV30 to TRBJ2-5; D is uncertain. Sequences were derived from CD4+ or CD8+ T cells sorted from blood, sampled in a trial of the OX40 agonist ivuxolimab. DNA for the CDR3: TGTGCCTGGAGTAAGGGAGAGACCCAGTACTTC. Residues: CAWSKGETQYF.